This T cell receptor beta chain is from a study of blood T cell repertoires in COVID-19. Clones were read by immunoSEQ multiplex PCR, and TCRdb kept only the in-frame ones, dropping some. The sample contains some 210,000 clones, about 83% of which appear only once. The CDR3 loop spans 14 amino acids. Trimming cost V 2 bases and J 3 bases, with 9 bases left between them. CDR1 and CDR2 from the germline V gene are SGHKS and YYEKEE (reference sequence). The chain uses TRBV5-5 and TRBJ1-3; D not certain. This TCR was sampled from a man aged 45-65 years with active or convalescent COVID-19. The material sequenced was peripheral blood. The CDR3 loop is CASSLGDYGNTIYF. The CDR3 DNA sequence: TGTGCCAGCAGCTTAGGCGACTATGGAAACACCATATATTTT. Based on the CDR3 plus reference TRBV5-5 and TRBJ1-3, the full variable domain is DAGVTQSPTHLIKTRGQQVTLRCSPISGHKSVSWYQQVLGQGPQFIFQYYEKEERGRGNFPDRFSARQFPNYSSELNVNALLLGDSALYLCASSLGDYGNTIYFGEGSWLTVV.